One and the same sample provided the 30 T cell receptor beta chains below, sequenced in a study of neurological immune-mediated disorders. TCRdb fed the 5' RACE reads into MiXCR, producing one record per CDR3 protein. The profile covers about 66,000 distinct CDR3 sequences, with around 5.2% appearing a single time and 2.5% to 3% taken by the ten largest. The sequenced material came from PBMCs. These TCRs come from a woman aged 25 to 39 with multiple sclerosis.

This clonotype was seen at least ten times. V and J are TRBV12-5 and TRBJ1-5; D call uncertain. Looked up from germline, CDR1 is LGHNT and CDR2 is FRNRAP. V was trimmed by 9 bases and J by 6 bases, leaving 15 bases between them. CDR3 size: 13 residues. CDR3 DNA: TGTGCTAGCGGTGTGGACCTCGGTCAGCCCCAGCATTTT. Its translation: CASGVDLGQPQHF.

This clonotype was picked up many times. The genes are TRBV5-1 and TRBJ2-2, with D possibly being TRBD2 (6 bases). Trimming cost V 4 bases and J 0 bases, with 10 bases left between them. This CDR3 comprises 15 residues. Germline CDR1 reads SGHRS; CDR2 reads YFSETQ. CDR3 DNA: TGCGCCAGCAGCCCCTGGGGGGCGAACACCGGGGAGCTGTTTTTT. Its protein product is CASSPWGANTGELFF.

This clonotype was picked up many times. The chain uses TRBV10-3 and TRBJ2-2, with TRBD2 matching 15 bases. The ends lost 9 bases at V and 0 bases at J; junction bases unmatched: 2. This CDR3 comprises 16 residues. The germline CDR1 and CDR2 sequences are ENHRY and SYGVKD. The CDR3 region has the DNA TGTGCCATGGGACTAGCGGGGGGTTCGAACACCGGGGAGCTGTTTTTT. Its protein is CAMGLAGGSNTGELFF.

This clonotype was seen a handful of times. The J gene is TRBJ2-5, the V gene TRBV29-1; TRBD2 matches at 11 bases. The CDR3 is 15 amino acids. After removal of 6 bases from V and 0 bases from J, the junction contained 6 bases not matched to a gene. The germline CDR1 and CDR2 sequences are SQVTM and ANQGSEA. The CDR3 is CSVSTSGTYQETQYF. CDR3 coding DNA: TGCAGCGTCTCGACTAGCGGGACGTACCAAGAGACCCAGTACTTC.

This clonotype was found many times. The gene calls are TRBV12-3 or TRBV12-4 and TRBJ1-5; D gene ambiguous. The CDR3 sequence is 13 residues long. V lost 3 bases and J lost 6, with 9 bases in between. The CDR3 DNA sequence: TGTGCCAGCAGTTTGGGGAAAGGTCAGCCCCAGCATTTT. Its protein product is CASSLGKGQPQHF.

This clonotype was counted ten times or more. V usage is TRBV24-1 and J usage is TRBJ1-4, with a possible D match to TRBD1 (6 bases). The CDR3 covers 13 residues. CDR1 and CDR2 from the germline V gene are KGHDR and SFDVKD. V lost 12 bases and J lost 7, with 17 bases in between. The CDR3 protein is CAWRGGRTEKLFF. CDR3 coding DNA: TGTGCCTGGAGGGGGGGGAGGACTGAAAAACTGTTTTTT.

As DNA, the CDR3 is TGCAGTGCCCAGAGGCGGATCAATCAGCCCCAGCATTTT. This sequence encodes CSAQRRINQPQHF. The rearrangement uses TRBV20-1 and TRBJ1-5, with D unresolved. Trimming removed 6 bases at V and 3 bases at J, with 12 bases between. Germline assignment: CDR1 DFQATT and CDR2 SNEGSKA (reference sequence). The CDR3 covers 13 residues.

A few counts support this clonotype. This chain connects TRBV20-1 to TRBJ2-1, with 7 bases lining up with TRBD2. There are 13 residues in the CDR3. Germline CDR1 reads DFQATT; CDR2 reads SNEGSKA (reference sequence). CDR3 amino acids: CSLLGGSYNEQFF. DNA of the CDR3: TGCAGCCTACTGGGGGGGTCCTACAATGAGCAGTTCTTC.

CDR3 DNA sequence: TGTGCCAGCAGCTTACGCACAGGGCTCAATCAGCCCCAGCATTTT. It codes for CASSLRTGLNQPQHF. The V gene is TRBV5-5, the J gene TRBJ1-5; weak D call: TRBD1 (6 bases). The CDR3 contains 15 residues. From germline, CDR1 is SGHKS and CDR2 YYEKEE (reference sequence). With 2 bases removed from V and 3 bases from J, the gap between germline ends came to 12 bases.

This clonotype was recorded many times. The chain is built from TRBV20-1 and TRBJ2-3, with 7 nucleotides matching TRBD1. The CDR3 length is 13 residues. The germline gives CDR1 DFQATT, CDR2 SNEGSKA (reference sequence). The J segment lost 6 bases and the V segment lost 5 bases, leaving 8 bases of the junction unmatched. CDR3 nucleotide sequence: TGCAGTGCTGGCCCACAGGGGCAGGATACGCAGTATTTT. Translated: CSAGPQGQDTQYF.

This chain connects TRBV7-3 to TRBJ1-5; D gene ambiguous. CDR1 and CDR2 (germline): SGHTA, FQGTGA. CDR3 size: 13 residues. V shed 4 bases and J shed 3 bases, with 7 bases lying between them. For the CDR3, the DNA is TGTGCCAGCAGCTCAGACCCCAATCAGCCCCAGCATTTT. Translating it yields CASSSDPNQPQHF.

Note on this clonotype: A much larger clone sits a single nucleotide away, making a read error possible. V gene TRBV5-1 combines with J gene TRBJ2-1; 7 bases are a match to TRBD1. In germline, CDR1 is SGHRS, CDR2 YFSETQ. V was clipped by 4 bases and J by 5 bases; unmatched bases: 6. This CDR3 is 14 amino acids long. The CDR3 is CASSEGQTDNEQFF. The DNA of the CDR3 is TGCGCCAGCAGCGAGGGACAGACAGACAATGAGCAGTTCTTC.

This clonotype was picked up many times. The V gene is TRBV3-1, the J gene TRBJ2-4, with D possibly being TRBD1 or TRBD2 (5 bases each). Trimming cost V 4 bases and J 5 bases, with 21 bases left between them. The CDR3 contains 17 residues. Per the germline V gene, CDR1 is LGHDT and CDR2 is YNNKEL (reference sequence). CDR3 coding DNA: TGTGCCAGCAGCCCATCGAGGGGACGCCGAGTCGAAAACATTCAGTACTTC. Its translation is CASSPSRGRRVENIQYF. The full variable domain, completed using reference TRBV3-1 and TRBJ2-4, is DTAVSQTPKYLVTQMGNDKSIKCEQNLGHDTMYWYKQDSKKFLKIMFSYNNKELIINETVPNRFSPKSPDKAHLNLHINSLELGDSAVYFCASSPSRGRRVENIQYFGAGTRLSVL.

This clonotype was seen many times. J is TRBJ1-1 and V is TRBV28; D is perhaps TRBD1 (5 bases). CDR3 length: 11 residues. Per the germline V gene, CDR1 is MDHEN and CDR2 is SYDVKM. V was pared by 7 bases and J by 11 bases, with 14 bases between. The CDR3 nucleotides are TGTGCCAGCAACTCCCTGCGGGGGGCTTTCTTT. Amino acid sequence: CASNSLRGAFF.

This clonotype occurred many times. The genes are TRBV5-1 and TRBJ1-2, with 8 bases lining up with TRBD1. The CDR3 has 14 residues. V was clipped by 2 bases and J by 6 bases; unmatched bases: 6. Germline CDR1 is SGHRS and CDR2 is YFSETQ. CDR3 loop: CASSFTGGINGYTF. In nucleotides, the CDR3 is TGCGCCAGCAGCTTTACAGGGGGTATTAATGGCTACACCTTC.

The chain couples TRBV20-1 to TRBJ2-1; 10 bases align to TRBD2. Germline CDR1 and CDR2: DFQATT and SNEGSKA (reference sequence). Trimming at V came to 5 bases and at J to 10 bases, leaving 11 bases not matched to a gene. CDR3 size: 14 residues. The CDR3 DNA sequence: TGCAGTGCTGGAAAGGCTAGCGGGGGATCAGAGCAGTTCTTC. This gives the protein CSAGKASGGSEQFF.

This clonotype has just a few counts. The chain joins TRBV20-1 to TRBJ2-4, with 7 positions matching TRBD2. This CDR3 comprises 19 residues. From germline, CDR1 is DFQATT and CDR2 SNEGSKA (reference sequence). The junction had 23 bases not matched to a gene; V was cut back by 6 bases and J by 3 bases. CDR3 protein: CSALPMRMVLASVKNIQYF. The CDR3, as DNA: TGCAGTGCCCTACCTATGCGAATGGTACTAGCGAGTGTCAAAAACATTCAGTACTTC.

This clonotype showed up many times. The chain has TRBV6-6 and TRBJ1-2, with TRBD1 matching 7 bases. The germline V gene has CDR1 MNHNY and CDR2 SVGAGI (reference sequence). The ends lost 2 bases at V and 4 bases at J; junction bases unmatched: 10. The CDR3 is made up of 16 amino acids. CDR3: CASSYAALTGIYGYTF. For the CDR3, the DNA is TGTGCCAGCAGTTACGCAGCACTGACAGGGATCTATGGCTACACCTTC.

CDR3 in amino acids: CASSGSSNQPQHF. The CDR3 bases are TGTGCCAGTTCCGGGTCCTCCAATCAGCCCCAGCATTTT. This sequence joins TRBV2 and TRBJ1-5; D is undetermined. CDR3 size: 13 residues. Germline loops: CDR1 SNHLY, CDR2 FYNNEI. V lost 9 bases, J lost 3 bases, and 12 bases lay in between.

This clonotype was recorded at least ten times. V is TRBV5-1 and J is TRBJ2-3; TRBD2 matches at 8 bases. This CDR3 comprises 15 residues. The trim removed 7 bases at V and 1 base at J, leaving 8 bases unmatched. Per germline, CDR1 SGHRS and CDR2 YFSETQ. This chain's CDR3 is CASGFSGDGTDTQYF. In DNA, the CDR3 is TGCGCCAGCGGATTTAGCGGGGATGGCACAGATACGCAGTATTTT.

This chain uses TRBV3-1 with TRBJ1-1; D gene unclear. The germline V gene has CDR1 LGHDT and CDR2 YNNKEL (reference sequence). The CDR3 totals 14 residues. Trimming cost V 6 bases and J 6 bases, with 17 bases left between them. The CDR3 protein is CASRPHGKRSEAFF. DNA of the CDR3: TGTGCCAGCAGACCCCACGGAAAGCGGTCTGAAGCTTTCTTT.

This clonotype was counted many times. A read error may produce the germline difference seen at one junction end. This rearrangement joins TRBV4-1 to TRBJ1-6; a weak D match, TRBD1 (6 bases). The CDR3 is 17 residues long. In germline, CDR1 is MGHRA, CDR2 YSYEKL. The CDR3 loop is CASSQRPGPGAGSPLNF. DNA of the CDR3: TGCGCCAGCAGCCAAAGGCCCGGACCGGGGGCGGGTTCACCCCTCAACTTT.

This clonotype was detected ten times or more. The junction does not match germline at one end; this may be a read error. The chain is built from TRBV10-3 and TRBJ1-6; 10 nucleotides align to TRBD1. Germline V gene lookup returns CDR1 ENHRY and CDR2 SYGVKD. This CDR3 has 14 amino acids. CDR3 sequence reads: CAISLDRGLSPLNF. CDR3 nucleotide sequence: TGTGCCATCAGCCTCGACAGGGGGCTTTCACCCCTCAACTTT.

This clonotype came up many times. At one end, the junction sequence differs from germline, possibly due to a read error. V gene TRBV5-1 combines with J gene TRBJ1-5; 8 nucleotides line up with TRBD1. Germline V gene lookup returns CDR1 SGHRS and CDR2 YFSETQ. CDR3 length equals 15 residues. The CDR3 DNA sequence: TGCGCCAGCAGCTTCGACGGACAGGGAGGACAGCCCCAGAATTTT. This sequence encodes CASSFDGQGGQPQNF. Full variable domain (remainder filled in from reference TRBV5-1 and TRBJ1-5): KAGVTQTPRYLIKTRGQQVTLSCSPISGHRSVSWYQQTPGQGLQFLFEYFSETQRNKGNFPGRFSGRQFSNSRSEMNVSTLELGDSALYLCASSFDGQGGQPQNFGDGTRLSIL.

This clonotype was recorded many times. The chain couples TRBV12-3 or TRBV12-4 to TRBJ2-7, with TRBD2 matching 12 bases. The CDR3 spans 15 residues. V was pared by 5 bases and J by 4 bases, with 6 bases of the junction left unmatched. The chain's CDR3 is CASSTRTSGAYEQYF. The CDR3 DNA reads TGTGCCAGCAGTACCCGGACTAGCGGGGCGTACGAGCAGTACTTC.

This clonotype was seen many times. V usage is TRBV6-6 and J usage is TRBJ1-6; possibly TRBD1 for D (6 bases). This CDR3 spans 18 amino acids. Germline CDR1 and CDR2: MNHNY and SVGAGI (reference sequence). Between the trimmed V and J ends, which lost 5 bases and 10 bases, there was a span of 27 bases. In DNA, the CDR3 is TGTGCCAGCAGTCGAGGACGAACGGGTCCAGGGGTACCCTCACCCCTCCACTTT. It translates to CASSRGRTGPGVPSPLHF.

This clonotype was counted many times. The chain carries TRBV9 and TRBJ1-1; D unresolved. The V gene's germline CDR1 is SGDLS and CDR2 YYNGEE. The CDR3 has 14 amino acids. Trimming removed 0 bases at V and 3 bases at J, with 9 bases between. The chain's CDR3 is CASSVEGADTEAFF. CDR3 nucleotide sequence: TGTGCCAGCAGCGTAGAGGGTGCCGACACTGAAGCTTTCTTT.

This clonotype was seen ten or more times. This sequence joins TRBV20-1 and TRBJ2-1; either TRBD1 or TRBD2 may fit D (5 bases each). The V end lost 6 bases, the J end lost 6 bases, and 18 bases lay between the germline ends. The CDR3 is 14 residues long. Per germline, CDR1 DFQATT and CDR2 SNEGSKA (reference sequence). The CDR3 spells CSAPEPGPGNEQFF. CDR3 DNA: TGCAGTGCCCCCGAGCCGGGACCGGGCAATGAGCAGTTCTTC.

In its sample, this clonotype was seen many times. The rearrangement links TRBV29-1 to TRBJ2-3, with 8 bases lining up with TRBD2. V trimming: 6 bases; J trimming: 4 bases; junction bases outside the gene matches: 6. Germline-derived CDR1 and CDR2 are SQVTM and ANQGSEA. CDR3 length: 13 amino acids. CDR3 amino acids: CSVRLAIADTQYF. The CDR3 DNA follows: TGCAGCGTGAGACTAGCGATCGCAGATACGCAGTATTTT.

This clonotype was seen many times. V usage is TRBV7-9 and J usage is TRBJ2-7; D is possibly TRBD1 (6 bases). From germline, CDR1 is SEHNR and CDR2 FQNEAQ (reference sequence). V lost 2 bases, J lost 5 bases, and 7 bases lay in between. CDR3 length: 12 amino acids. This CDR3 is CASSLTGNEQYF. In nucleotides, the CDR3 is TGTGCCAGCAGCTTAACAGGGAACGAGCAGTACTTC.